This T cell receptor beta chain was found in a study of blood T cell repertoires in COVID-19. Background on the study: The analysed material was cDNA or gDNA that came from T cells, B-cell-depleted T cells, or PBMCs.

The study recruited people aged about 18 to 95 years across about two dozen US areas. Assignment of participants to cohorts was predicated upon participant-reported clinical history. For recovered donors of Cohort 3, there were two negative PCRs, clearance, or symptom resolution. Clones were read by immunoSEQ multiplex PCR, and TCRdb kept only the in-frame ones, dropping some. This sample yields a few hundred thousand clones, of which 85% to 90% are seen a single time; 0.95% to 1.1% belongs to the top ten. V dropped 3 bases and J dropped 2 bases, with 8 bases sitting between them. Germline V lookup: CDR1 SNHLY, CDR2 FYNNEI. This CDR3 region has 14 residues.

V usage is TRBV2 and J usage is TRBJ1-5, with unresolved D. Input material: PBMCs or T cells enriched from blood (not recorded which). This TCR came from a man younger than 35 who had recovered from COVID-19. The CDR3 sequence is CASSDGQGNQPQHF. The CDR3 region has the DNA TGTGCCAGCAGTGATGGGCAGGGCAATCAGCCCCAGCATTTT.